A single sample is the source of the 13 T cell receptor beta chains below, sequenced in a study of T cell responses to AZD1222 COVID-19 vaccine. Some clones are missing from TCRdb's copy, which holds only in-frame ones; the method was immunoSEQ multiplex PCR. The sample records around 44,000 clones, 80% to 90% being singletons. This sample comprised peripheral blood, obtained 28 days after the second AZD1222 dose. These receptors were collected from an adult who received the AZD1222 COVID-19 vaccine.

The J gene is TRBJ2-6, the V gene TRBV18, with D perhaps given as TRBD1 or TRBD2 (5 bases each). Trimming took 6 bases from V and 4 from J, leaving 19 bases between them. The CDR3 sequence is 17 residues long. Germline CDR1 KGHSH, CDR2 LQKENI. CDR3 DNA: TGTGCCAGCTCTGCGGATTGGGACCTCGGCGGGGCCAACGTCCTGACTTTC. Amino acids: CASSADWDLGGANVLTF.

The V call is TRBV7-2, the J call TRBJ2-1, with 13 bases identical to TRBD2. CDR1 SGHTA and CDR2 FQGNSA come from the germline V gene. Trimming removed 5 bases from V and 9 bases from J; junction bases left unmatched: 4. The length of the CDR3 is 14 residues. The CDR3 nucleotides are TGTGCCAGCAGCCCACTAGCGGGAGGGGTTGAGCAGTTCTTC. Translation gives CASSPLAGGVEQFF.

Here the CDR3 DNA reads TGCAGTTCAATGACCACCTACGAGCAGTACTTC. This encodes CSSMTTYEQYF. The rearrangement uses TRBV20-1 and TRBJ2-7, with unresolved D. Germline CDR1 DFQATT, CDR2 SNEGSKA (reference sequence). V dropped 8 bases and J dropped 2 bases, with 10 bases sitting between them. CDR3 length equals 11 residues.

This chain connects TRBV10-3 to TRBJ1-5; TRBD1 matches 8 bases. The ends lost 4 bases at V and 2 bases at J; junction bases unmatched: 4. The length of the CDR3 is 15 residues. Germline CDR1 ENHRY, CDR2 SYGVKD. Written as DNA, the CDR3 is TGTGCCATCAGTGCCGGACAGGGTCGCAATCAGCCCCAGCATTTT. Protein: CAISAGQGRNQPQHF.

The V call is TRBV18, the J call TRBJ2-2, with D possibly matching TRBD2 (6 bases). The length of the CDR3 is 15 residues. Trimming removed 3 bases at V and 4 bases at J, with 12 bases between. CDR1 and CDR2 (germline): KGHSH, LQKENI. The CDR3 nucleotides are TGTGCCAGCTCACCGGAGCTCGGGGGCACCGGGGAGCTGTTTTTT. Translated, it gives CASSPELGGTGELFF.

The chain recombines TRBV10-3 with TRBJ2-7; possibly TRBD1 for D (5 bases). The CDR3 has 13 amino acids. The germline gives CDR1 ENHRY, CDR2 SYGVKD. V was clipped by 10 bases and J by 2 bases, with 15 bases between them. The CDR3, as DNA: TGTGCCAGTAAGCGACAGCCGACCTACGAGCAGTACTTC. Translated: CASKRQPTYEQYF.

CDR3 region: CASSQGYRDNEQFF. DNA for the CDR3: TGTGCCAGCAGCCAAGGTTACAGGGATAATGAGCAGTTCTTC. The rearrangement uses TRBV3-1 (or the pseudogene TRBV3-2) and TRBJ2-1; tentatively, D is TRBD1 (6 bases). The CDR3 length is 14 residues. CDR1 is LGHDT and CDR2 is YNNKEL in the germline V gene (reference sequence). V dropped 1 base and J dropped 7 bases, with 11 bases sitting between them.

This sequence joins TRBV11-2 and TRBJ2-7; D is unresolved. The V end was cut by 0 bases, the J end by 2 bases, with 5 bases between. The CDR3 loop spans 13 amino acids. From germline, CDR1 is SGHAT and CDR2 FQNNGV. The CDR3 protein is CASSLEPTYEQYF. In nucleotides, the CDR3 is TGTGCCAGCAGCTTAGAACCTACCTACGAGCAGTACTTC.

This clone was counted once. The chain has TRBV29-1 and TRBJ2-5; a possible D gene is TRBD1 (6 bases). The CDR3 totals 15 residues. The germline V gene has CDR1 SQVTM and CDR2 ANQGSEA. Trimming removed 7 bases from V and 1 base from J, with 19 bases in between. The CDR3 DNA reads TGCAGCGCAATACCCTTCAGAGGGGGCCAAGAGACCCAGTACTTC. Its protein product is CSAIPFRGGQETQYF.

This chain uses TRBV5-1 with TRBJ2-1, with D hard to call. The germline CDR1 and CDR2 sequences are SGHRS and YFSETQ. Between the trimmed V and J ends, which lost 7 bases and 5 bases, there was a span of 13 bases. This CDR3 is built from 13 residues. The DNA of the CDR3 is TGCGCCAGCCGTCGGACCGCTAACAATGAGCAGTTCTTC. Its translation is CASRRTANNEQFF.

This clone has a single count. The chain has TRBV10-3 and TRBJ1-6; tentative D call: TRBD1 (6 bases). V was pared by 2 bases and J by 9 bases, with 14 bases between. Germline CDR1 is ENHRY and CDR2 is SYGVKD. The CDR3 covers 15 residues. The CDR3 nucleotides read TGTGCCATCAGTGAGGAGGTGGGGGGCGGTTCACCCCTCCACTTT. Translating gives CAISEEVGGGSPLHF.

The chain links TRBV15 to TRBJ2-5; weak D call: TRBD2 (5 bases). The V end lost 3 bases, the J end lost 4 bases, and 12 bases lay between the germline ends. Germline CDR1 is LNHNV and CDR2 is YYDKDF (reference sequence). The CDR3 extends over 14 amino acids. CDR3 DNA sequence: TGTGCCACCAGCAGTTCGGGATGGCGAGAGACCCAGTACTTC. Its translation: CATSSSGWRETQYF. The full variable domain, in which reference TRBV15 and TRBJ2-5 provide the parts outside the CDR3, is DAMVIQNPRYQVTQFGKPVTLSCSQTLNHNVMYWYQQKSSQAPKLLFHYYDKDFNNEADTPDNFQSRRPNTSFCFLDIRSPGLGDTAMYLCATSSSGWRETQYFGPGTRLLVL.

The rearrangement joins TRBV2 to TRBJ2-7; no reliable D call. The length of the CDR3 is 13 residues. Per germline, CDR1 SNHLY and CDR2 FYNNEI. V dropped 9 bases and J dropped 4 bases, with 16 bases sitting between them. The CDR3 DNA sequence: TGTGCCAGTTGGGGTCCTCCTGATTACGAGCAGTACTTC. Amino acid sequence: CASWGPPDYEQYF.